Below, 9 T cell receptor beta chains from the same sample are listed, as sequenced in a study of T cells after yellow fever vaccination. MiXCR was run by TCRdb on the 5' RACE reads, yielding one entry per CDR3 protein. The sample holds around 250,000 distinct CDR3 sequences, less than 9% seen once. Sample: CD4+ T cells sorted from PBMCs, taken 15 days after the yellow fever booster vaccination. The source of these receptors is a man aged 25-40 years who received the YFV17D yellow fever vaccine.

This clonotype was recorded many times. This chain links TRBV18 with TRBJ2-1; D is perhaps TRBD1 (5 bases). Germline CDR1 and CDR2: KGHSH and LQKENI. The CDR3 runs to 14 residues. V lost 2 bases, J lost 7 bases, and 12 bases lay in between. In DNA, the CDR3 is TGTGCCAGCTCACCAACGGCAGGGCGGAATGAGCAGTTCTTC. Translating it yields CASSPTAGRNEQFF.

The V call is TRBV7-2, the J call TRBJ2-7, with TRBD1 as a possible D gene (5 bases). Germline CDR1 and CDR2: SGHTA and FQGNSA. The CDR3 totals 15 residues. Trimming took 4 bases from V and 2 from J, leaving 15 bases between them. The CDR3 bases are TGTGCCAGCAGCTCCTCGCGACAGATGACCTACGAGCAGTACTTC. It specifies CASSSSRQMTYEQYF.

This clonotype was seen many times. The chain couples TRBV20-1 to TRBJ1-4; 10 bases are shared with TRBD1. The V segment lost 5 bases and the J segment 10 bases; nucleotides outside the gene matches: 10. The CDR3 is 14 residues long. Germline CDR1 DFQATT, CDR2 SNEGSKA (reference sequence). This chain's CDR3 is CSADRGDRGPKLFF. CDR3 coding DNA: TGCAGTGCTGACCGGGGGGACAGGGGCCCAAAACTGTTTTTT.

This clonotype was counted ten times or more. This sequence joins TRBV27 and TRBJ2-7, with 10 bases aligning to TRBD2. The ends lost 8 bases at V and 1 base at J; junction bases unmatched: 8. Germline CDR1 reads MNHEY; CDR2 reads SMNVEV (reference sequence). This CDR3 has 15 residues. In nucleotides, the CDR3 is TGTGCCAGCGGTACGCCGGGACTAGCGTCCTACGAGCAGTACTTC. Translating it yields CASGTPGLASYEQYF.

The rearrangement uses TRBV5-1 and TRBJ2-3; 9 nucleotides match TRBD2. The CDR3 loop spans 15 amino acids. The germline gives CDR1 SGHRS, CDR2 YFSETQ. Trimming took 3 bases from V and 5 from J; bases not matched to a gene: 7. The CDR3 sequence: CASSWTSASRDTQYF. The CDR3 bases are TGCGCCAGCAGCTGGACTAGCGCGAGTCGAGATACGCAGTATTTT.

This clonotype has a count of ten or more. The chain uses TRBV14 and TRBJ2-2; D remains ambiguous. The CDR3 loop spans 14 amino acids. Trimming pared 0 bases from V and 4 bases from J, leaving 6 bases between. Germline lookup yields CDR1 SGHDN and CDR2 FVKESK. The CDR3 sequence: CASSQEWGTGELFF. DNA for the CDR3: TGTGCCAGCAGCCAAGAGTGGGGCACCGGGGAGCTGTTTTTT.

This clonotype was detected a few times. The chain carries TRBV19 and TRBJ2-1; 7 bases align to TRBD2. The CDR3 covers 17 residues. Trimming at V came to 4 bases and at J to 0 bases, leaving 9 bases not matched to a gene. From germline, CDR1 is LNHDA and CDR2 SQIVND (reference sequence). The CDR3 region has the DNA TGTGCCAGTAGTACCTTAGCGGGCTGGGCCTCCTACAATGAGCAGTTCTTC. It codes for CASSTLAGWASYNEQFF. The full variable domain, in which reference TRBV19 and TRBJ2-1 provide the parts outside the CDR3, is DGGITQSPKYLFRKEGQNVTLSCEQNLNHDAMYWYRQDPGQGLRLIYYSQIVNDFQKGDIAEGYSVSREKKESFPLTVTSAQKNPTAFYLCASSTLAGWASYNEQFFGPGTRLTVL.

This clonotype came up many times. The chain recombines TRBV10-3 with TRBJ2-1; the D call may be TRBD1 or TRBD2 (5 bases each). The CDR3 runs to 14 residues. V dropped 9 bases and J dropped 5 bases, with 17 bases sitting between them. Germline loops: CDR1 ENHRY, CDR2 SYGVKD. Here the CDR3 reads CAISIGTGDNEQFF. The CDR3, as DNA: TGTGCCATTTCCATCGGGACGGGCGACAATGAGCAGTTCTTC.

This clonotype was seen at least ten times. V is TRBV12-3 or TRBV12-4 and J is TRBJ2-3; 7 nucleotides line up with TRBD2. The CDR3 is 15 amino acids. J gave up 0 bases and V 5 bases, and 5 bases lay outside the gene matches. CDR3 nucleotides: TGTGCCAGCAGTGTGGGGGGGGGGAGCACAGATACGCAGTATTTT. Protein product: CASSVGGGSTDTQYF.